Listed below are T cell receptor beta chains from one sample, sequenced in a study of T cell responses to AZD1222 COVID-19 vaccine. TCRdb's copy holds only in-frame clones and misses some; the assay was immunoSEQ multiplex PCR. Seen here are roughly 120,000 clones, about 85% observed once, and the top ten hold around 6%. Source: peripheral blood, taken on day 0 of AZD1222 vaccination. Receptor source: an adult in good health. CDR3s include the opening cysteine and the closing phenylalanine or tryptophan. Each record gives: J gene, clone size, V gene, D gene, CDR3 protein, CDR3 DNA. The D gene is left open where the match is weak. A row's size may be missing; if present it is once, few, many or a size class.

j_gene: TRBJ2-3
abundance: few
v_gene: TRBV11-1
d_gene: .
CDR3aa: CASSPLHSPDTQYF
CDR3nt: TGTGCCAGCAGCCCGCTTCATAGCCCAGATACGCAGTATTTT

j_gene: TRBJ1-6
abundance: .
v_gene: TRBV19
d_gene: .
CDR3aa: CASSIQPPGRSSYNSPLHF
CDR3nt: TGTGCCAGTAGTATCCAACCTCCGGGACGGAGCTCCTATAATTCACCCCTCCACTTT

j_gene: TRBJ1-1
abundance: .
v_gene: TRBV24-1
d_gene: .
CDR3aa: CASGDTEAFF
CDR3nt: TGTGCCTCCGGAGACACTGAAGCTTTCTTT

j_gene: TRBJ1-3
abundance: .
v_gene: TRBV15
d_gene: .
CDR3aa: CATSRRHFSGNTIYF
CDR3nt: TGTGCCACCAGCAGGCGACACTTCTCTGGAAACACCATATATTTT

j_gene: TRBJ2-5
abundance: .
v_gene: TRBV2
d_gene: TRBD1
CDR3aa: CASSAAGGAETQYF
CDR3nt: TGTGCCAGCAGTGCGGCAGGGGGCGCCGAGACCCAGTACTTC

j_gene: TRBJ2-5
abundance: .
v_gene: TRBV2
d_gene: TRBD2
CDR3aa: CASSEPGLAGVRETQYF
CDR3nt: TGTGCCAGCAGTGAACCCGGACTAGCGGGGGTTCGAGAGACCCAGTACTTC

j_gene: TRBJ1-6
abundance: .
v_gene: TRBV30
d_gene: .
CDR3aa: CAWRRPQRGFKGSPLHF
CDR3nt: TGTGCCTGGAGGCGGCCACAAAGGGGCTTCAAGGGTTCACCCCTCCACTTT

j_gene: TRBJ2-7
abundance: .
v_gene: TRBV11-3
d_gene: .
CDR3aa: CASSYGQSPAYEQYF
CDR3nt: TGTGCCAGCAGCTACGGACAGAGCCCAGCCTACGAGCAGTACTTC

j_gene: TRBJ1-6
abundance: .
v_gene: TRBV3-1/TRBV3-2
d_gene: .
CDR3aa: CASSLHRDNSPLHF
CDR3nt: TGTGCCAGCAGCCTTCACAGGGATAATTCACCCCTCCACTTT

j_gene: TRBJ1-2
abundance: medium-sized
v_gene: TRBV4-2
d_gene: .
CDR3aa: CASSQEGASDHLFPNYGYTF
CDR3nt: TGTGCCAGCAGCCAAGAGGGGGCCTCGGACCACTTATTCCCTAACTATGGCTACACCTTC

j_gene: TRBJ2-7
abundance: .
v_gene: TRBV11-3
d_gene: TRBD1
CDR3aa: CASSPGTGFSYEQYF
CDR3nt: TGTGCCAGCAGCCCTGGGACAGGGTTTTCCTACGAGCAGTACTTC

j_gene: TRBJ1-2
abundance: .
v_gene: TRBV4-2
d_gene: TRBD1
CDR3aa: CASSPLSEGAGYTF
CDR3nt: TGTGCCAGCAGCCCCTTGTCTGAGGGGGCTGGCTACACCTTC

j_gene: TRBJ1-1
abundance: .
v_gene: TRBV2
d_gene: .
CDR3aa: CASSVGGKNTEAFF
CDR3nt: TGTGCCAGCAGTGTAGGTGGTAAGAACACTGAAGCTTTCTTT

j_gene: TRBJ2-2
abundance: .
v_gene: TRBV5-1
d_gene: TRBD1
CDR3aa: CASSFTGTANTGELFF
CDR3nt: TGCGCCAGCAGCTTTACCGGGACAGCGAACACCGGGGAGCTGTTTTTT

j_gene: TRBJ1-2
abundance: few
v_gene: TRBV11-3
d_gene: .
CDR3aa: CASSLDSSGVYGYTF
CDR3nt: TGTGCCAGCAGCTTAGATTCATCAGGGGTCTATGGCTACACCTTC

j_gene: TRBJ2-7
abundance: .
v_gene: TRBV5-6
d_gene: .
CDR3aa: CASSFRGLGSTEQYF
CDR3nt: TGTGCCAGCAGCTTCCGGGGACTGGGGTCGACCGAGCAGTACTTC

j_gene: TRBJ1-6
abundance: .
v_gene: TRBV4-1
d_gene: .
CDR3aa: CASSQGQVYNSPLHF
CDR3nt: TGCGCCAGCAGCCAAGGGCAGGTCTATAATTCACCCCTCCACTTT

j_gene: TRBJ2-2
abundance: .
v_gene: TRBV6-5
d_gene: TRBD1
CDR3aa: CATTTGGANTGELFF
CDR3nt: TGTGCCACTACGACAGGGGGCGCGAACACCGGGGAGCTGTTTTTT

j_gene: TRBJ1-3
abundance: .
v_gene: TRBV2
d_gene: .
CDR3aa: CASKGSGNTIYF
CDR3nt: TGTGCCAGCAAAGGTTCTGGAAACACCATATATTTT

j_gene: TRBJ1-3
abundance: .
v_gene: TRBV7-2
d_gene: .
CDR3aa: CASSSGLSGNTIYF
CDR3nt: TGTGCCAGCAGCTCCGGACTCTCTGGAAACACCATATATTTT

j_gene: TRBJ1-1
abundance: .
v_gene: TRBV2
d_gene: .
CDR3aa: CASSEGPEGAFF
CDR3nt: TGTGCCAGCAGTGAGGGGCCAGAAGGGGCTTTCTTT

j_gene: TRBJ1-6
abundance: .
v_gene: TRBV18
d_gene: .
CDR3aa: CASSQHRDSNSPLHF
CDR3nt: TGTGCCAGCTCACAACACCGGGACTCTAATTCACCCCTCCACTTT

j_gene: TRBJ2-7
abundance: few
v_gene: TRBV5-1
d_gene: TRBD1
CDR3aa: CASSSAGTGGDEQYF
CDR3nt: TGCGCCAGCAGCTCAGCCGGGACAGGGGGCGACGAGCAGTACTTC

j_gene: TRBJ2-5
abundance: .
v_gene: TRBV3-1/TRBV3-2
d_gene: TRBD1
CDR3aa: CASSLRQGRWEETQYF
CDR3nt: TGTGCCAGCAGCCTGAGACAGGGGAGGTGGGAAGAGACCCAGTACTTC

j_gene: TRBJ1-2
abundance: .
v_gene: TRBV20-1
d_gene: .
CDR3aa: CSARDPGGYTF
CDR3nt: TGCAGTGCTAGAGATCCGGGTGGCTACACCTTC

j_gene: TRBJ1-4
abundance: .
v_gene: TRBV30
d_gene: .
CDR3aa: CAWSEGPNEKLFF
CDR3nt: TGTGCCTGGAGCGAAGGGCCGAATGAAAAACTGTTTTTT

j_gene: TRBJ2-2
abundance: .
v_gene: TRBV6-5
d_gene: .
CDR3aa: CASREGLMNTGELFF
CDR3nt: TGTGCCAGCAGGGAGGGTTTGATGAACACCGGGGAGCTGTTTTTT

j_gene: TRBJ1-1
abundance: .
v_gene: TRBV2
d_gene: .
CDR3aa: CASIEESRNTEAFF
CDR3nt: TGTGCCAGCATAGAAGAGAGTCGTAACACTGAAGCTTTCTTT

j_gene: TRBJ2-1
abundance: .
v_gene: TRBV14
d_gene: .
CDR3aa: CASSQYQGYLYNEQFF
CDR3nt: TGTGCCAGCAGCCAGTACCAGGGTTACCTATACAATGAGCAGTTCTTC

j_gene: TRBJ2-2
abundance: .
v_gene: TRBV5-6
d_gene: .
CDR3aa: CASSSGPPFRGELFF
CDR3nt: TGTGCCAGCAGCTCGGGACCTCCCTTTAGGGGGGAGCTGTTTTTT

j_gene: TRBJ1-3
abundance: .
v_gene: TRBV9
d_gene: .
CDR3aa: CASSVRAAGNTIYF
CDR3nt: TGTGCCAGCAGCGTAAGGGCCGCAGGAAACACCATATATTTT

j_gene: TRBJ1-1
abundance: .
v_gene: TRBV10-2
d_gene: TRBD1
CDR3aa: CASSAKGQGTEAFF
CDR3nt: TGCGCCAGCAGTGCGAAGGGACAGGGAACTGAAGCTTTCTTT

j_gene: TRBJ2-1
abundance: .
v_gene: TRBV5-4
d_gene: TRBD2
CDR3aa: CASSLVKAGGDNEQFF
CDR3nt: TGTGCCAGCAGCTTGGTCAAAGCGGGGGGGGACAATGAGCAGTTCTTC

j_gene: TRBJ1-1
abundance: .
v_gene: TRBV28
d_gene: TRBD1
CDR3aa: CASQRIEGAYTEAFF
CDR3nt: TGTGCCAGTCAGCGAATAGAGGGGGCGTACACTGAAGCTTTCTTT

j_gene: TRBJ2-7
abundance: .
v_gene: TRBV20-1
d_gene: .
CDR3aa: CSAPRPEQYF
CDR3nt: TGCAGTGCTCCCCGGCCGGAGCAGTACTTC

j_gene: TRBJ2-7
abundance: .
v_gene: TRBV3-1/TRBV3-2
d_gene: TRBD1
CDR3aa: CASSIRQGAYEQYF
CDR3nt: TGTGCCAGCAGCATACGACAGGGAGCCTACGAGCAGTACTTC

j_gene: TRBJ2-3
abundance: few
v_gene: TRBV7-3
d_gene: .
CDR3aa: CASSLVGPADTQYF
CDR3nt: TGTGCCAGCAGCTTAGTAGGGCCCGCAGATACGCAGTATTTT

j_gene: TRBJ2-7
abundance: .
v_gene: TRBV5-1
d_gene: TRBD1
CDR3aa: CASSSGQGHEQYF
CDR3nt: TGCGCCAGCAGCTCTGGACAGGGACACGAGCAGTACTTC

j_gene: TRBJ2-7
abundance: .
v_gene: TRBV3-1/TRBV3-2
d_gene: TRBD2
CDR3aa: CASSPGLAGDYEQYF
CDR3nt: TGTGCCAGCAGCCCGGGACTAGCGGGGGACTACGAGCAGTACTTC

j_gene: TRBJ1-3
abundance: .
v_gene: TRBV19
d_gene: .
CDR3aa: CASSLGVRSGNTIYF
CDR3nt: TGTGCCAGTAGTCTAGGGGTCCGCTCTGGAAACACCATATATTTT

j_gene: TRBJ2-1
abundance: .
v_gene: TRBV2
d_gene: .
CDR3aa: CASSEALGAHNEQFF
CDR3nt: TGTGCCAGCAGTGAAGCACTCGGGGCCCACAATGAGCAGTTCTTC

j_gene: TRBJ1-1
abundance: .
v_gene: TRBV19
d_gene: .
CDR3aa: CASSIRRVGTEAFF
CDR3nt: TGTGCCAGTAGTATTCGGCGGGTGGGCACTGAAGCTTTCTTT

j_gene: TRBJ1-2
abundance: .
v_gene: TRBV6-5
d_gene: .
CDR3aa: CASVNGAGGGYTF
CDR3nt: TGTGCCAGCGTTAACGGGGCGGGTGGTGGCTACACCTTC

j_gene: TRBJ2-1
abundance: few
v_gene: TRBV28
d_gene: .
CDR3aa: CASSLSGLSNYNEQFF
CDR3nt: TGTGCCAGCAGTTTATCAGGACTGTCTAACTACAATGAGCAGTTCTTC

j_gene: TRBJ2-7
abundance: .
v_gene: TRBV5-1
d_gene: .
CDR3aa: CASSSTLDPQGEQYF
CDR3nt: TGCGCCAGCAGCTCCACCCTTGACCCCCAGGGCGAGCAGTACTTC

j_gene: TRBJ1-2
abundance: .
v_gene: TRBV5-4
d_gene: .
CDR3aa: CASNQATGAGYGYTF
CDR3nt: TGTGCCAGCAACCAAGCTACGGGGGCGGGGTATGGCTACACCTTC

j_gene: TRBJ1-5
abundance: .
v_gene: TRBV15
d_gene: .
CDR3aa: CATSRGGGRGNQPQHF
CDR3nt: TGTGCCACCAGCAGAGGAGGGGGGCGCGGCAATCAGCCCCAGCATTTT

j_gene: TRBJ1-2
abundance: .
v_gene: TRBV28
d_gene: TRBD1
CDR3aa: CASNDRQGATNYGYTF
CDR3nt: TGTGCCAGCAATGATAGACAGGGGGCCACTAACTATGGCTACACCTTC

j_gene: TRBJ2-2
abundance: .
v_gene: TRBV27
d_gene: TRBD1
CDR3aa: CASSPGQGRELFF
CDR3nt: TGTGCCAGCAGTCCCGGACAGGGCCGGGAGCTGTTTTTT

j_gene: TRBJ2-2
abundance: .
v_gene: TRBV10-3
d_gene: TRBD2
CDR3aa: CAIRPRAGLAGPGANTGELFF
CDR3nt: TGTGCCATCAGACCCAGAGCGGGACTAGCGGGACCAGGCGCGAACACCGGGGAGCTGTTTTTT

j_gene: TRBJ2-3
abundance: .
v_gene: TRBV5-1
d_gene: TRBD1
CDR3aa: CASSLRTGLHTQYF
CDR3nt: TGCGCCAGCAGCTTAAGGACAGGGTTACATACGCAGTATTTT